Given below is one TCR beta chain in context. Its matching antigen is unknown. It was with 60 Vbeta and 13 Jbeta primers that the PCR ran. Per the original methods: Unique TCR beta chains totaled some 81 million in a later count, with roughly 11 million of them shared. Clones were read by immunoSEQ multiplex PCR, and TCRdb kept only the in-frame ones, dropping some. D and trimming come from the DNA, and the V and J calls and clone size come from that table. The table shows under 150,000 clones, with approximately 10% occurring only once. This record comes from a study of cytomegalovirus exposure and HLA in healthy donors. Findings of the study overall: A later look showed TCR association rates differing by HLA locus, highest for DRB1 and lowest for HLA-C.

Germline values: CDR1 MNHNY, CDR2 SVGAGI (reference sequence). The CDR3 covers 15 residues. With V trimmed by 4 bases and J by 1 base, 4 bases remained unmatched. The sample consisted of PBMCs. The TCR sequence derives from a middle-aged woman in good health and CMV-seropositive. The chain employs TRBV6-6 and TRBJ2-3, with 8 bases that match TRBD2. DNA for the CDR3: TGTGCCAGCAGTTCAGCGGGGGATCGCACAGATACGCAGTATTTT. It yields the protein CASSSAGDRTDTQYF.